These 24 T cell receptor beta chains came from one sample sequenced in a study of spatial heterogeneity in lung cancer. The time point here: sample taken at primary tumor resection. The input material, whole RNA from tumor, nontumor lung or frozen PBMC, was sequenced unsorted. Using its own MiXCR run on the 5' RACE reads, TCRdb lists one record per CDR3 protein. In the table there are 45,000 to 55,000 distinct CDR3 sequences, around 5.2% of which are singletons. This specimen was PBMCs, taken at surgery. All receptors derive from a male donor with early-stage non-small cell lung cancer.

This clonotype was recorded at least ten times. The J gene is TRBJ2-2, the V gene TRBV12-3 or TRBV12-4, with D uncertain. Trimming took 5 bases from V and 2 from J, leaving 18 bases between them. The CDR3 is made up of 17 amino acids. CDR3 sequence: CASSPAGRPRNTGELFF. The CDR3 coding sequence is TGTGCCAGCAGTCCCGCTGGACGTCCTCGAAACACCGGGGAGCTGTTTTTT.

This clonotype was seen repeatedly, ten times or more. CDR3 region: CATSDAGTYGEQYF. The CDR3 DNA is TGTGCCACCAGTGATGCGGGGACCTACGGAGAGCAGTACTTC. The chain carries TRBV24-1 and TRBJ2-7, with D perhaps matching TRBD2 (6 bases). This CDR3 is 14 amino acids long. CDR1 and CDR2 (germline): KGHDR, SFDVKD. V lost 3 bases, J lost 7 bases, and 15 bases lay in between.

This clonotype was picked up many times. Sequence at one end of the junction differs from germline and may be a read error. This chain uses TRBV7-2 with TRBJ2-2, with no clear D. Per the germline V gene, CDR1 is SGHTA and CDR2 is FQGNSA. The length of the CDR3 is 13 residues. This CDR3 reads CVSSSPNTGELFF. The CDR3 coding sequence is TGTGTCAGCAGCTCCCCGAACACCGGGGAGCTGTTTTTT.

The table lists this clonotype with many counts. The chain couples TRBV4-3 to TRBJ2-7; 9 bases agree with TRBD1. The germline gives CDR1 LGHNA, CDR2 YSLEER. With 1 base clipped from V and 3 bases from J, the junction kept 1 base outside the gene matches. This CDR3 has 14 amino acids. The CDR3 spells CASSQGDRDYEQYF. The CDR3 DNA reads TGCGCCAGCAGCCAAGGGGACAGGGACTACGAGCAGTACTTC.

In its sample, this clonotype was seen a few times. The chain links TRBV20-1 to TRBJ2-7; 8 positions match TRBD1. The CDR3 extends over 14 amino acids. CDR1 is DFQATT, CDR2 SNEGSKA, per germline (reference sequence). Trimming took 5 bases from V and 5 from J; bases not matched to a gene: 11. The CDR3 DNA sequence: TGCAGTGCTGAAAGACGACAGGGGCAGCACGAGCAGTACTTC. Its protein is CSAERRQGQHEQYF.

In its sample, this clonotype was seen many times. A read error may account for a junction end that differs from germline. This chain connects TRBV7-9 to TRBJ2-2; 9 nucleotides align to TRBD2. The germline gives CDR1 SEHNR, CDR2 FQNEAQ (reference sequence). This CDR3 has 14 amino acids. CDR3 coding DNA: TGTGCCAGCAGCCTAGCGGGACACACCGGGGAGCTGTTTTTT. Protein product: CASSLAGHTGELFF.

This clonotype was recorded many times. V is TRBV29-1 and J is TRBJ1-2, with D maybe TRBD1 (5 bases). V was trimmed by 7 bases and J by 0 bases, leaving 12 bases between them. Germline V gene sequence: CDR1 SQVTM, CDR2 ANQGSEA. This CDR3 is built from 13 residues. CDR3 sequence (DNA): TGCAGCGCCAGGACATATACTAACTATGGCTACACCTTC. This translates into CSARTYTNYGYTF.

This clonotype was seen ten or more times. This chain connects TRBV11-2 to TRBJ2-7, with TRBD2 identical over 7 bases. The CDR3 covers 15 residues. Germline CDR1 reads SGHAT; CDR2 reads FQNNGV. The V segment lost 5 bases and the J segment 9 bases; nucleotides outside the gene matches: 16. The CDR3: CASSPGGLSLQGQYF. CDR3 DNA sequence: TGTGCCAGCAGCCCGGGGGGACTCTCTCTTCAGGGGCAGTACTTC. The full variable domain, its missing parts supplied by reference TRBV11-2 and TRBJ2-7, is EAGVAQSPRYKIIEKRQSVAFWCNPISGHATLYWYQQILGQGPKLLIQFQNNGVVDDSQLPKDRFSAERLKGVDSTLKIQPAKLEDSAVYLCASSPGGLSLQGQYFGPGTRLTVT.

The chain couples TRBV5-1 to TRBJ2-5; TRBD2 matches at 16 bases. Per the germline V gene, CDR1 is SGHRS and CDR2 is YFSETQ. V dropped 5 bases and J dropped 2; count of bases not matched to a gene: 9. This CDR3 region has 18 residues. CDR3: CASRPVPGLAGGQETQYF. The CDR3 DNA reads as TGCGCCAGCAGACCCGTCCCGGGACTAGCGGGAGGGCAAGAGACCCAGTACTTC.

This clonotype was picked up many times. V usage is TRBV11-3 and J usage is TRBJ2-3, with D perhaps TRBD1 (6 bases). CDR1 SGHNT and CDR2 YENEEA come from the germline V gene. V was shortened by 5 bases and J by 8 bases, with 14 bases between the two germline ends. CDR3 size: 13 residues. This chain's CDR3 is CASSQTTGSTQYF. As DNA, the CDR3 is TGTGCCAGCAGCCAAACGACAGGCAGTACGCAGTATTTT.

This clonotype was seen repeatedly, ten times or more. This chain uses TRBV28 with TRBJ2-7; 9 bases map to TRBD2. V lost 8 bases, J lost 0 bases, and 8 bases stayed unmatched. The CDR3 has 15 residues. Germline CDR1 reads MDHEN; CDR2 reads SYDVKM. The CDR3 spells CASPPSSGISYEQYF. In DNA form, the CDR3 reads TGTGCCAGCCCCCCGTCTAGCGGGATCTCCTACGAGCAGTACTTC.

This clonotype was detected ten times or more. The chain couples TRBV5-1 to TRBJ2-1; 11 bases align to TRBD2. CDR3 length: 20 amino acids. V lost 3 bases and J lost 8; bases outside the gene matches: 22. CDR1 SGHRS and CDR2 YFSETQ come from the germline V gene. The CDR3 DNA reads TGCGCCAGCAGCTACTCAGGGATAGGAGTACTAGCGGGAGTTGGCGATGAGCAGTTCTTC. Its translation: CASSYSGIGVLAGVGDEQFF.

At least ten counts were recorded for this clonotype. V gene TRBV12-3 or TRBV12-4 combines with J gene TRBJ2-3, with D hard to call. CDR3 length: 13 residues. V dropped 6 bases and J dropped 6 bases, with 13 bases sitting between them. The CDR3 sequence: CASSLQPADTQYF. CDR3 DNA sequence: TGTGCCAGCAGCTTGCAACCCGCCGATACGCAGTATTTT.

J is TRBJ2-3 and V is TRBV20-1; 7 nucleotides align to TRBD1. Germline V gives CDR1 DFQATT, CDR2 SNEGSKA (reference sequence). The CDR3 contains 17 residues. Trimming at V came to 5 bases and at J to 2 bases, leaving 16 bases not matched to a gene. The CDR3 region is CSASPPPGQRDTDTQYF. CDR3 DNA sequence: TGCAGTGCTTCACCACCTCCGGGACAGCGTGACACAGATACGCAGTATTTT.

This clonotype was observed at least ten times. The genes are TRBV11-2 and TRBJ2-7, with no clear D. The CDR3 consists of 13 residues. The germline CDR1 and CDR2 sequences are SGHAT and FQNNGV. V gave up 5 bases and J gave up 4 bases, with 12 bases separating them. The CDR3 DNA follows: TGTGCCAGCAGCCGTACAGTCGGGTACGAGCAGTACTTC. This codes for CASSRTVGYEQYF.

This clonotype was observed at least ten times. The V call is TRBV27, the J call TRBJ2-3; D tentatively fits TRBD1 or TRBD2 (5 bases each). The CDR3 has 16 amino acids. Germline V gene data show CDR1 as MNHEY and CDR2 as SMNVEV (reference sequence). The V end lost 2 bases, the J end lost 0 bases, and 12 bases lay between the germline ends. Written as DNA, the CDR3 is TGTGCCAGCAGTTTACCCGGGACGACCAGCACAGATACGCAGTATTTT. Protein product: CASSLPGTTSTDTQYF.

At least ten counts were recorded for this clonotype. The chain uses TRBV11-2 and TRBJ1-1, with D uncertain. Trimming took 7 bases from V and 3 from J, leaving 12 bases between them. The CDR3 spans 13 residues. Germline V gene lookup returns CDR1 SGHAT and CDR2 FQNNGV. The CDR3 loop reads CASTLDGDTEAFF. In nucleotides, the CDR3 is TGTGCCAGCACTTTAGACGGAGACACTGAAGCTTTCTTT.

This clonotype was counted at least ten times. The V and J genes are TRBV4-1 and TRBJ2-1; maybe TRBD2 (6 bases). V was pared by 0 bases and J by 9 bases, with 15 bases between. CDR3 length: 15 amino acids. The germline V gene encodes CDR1 MGHRA and CDR2 YSYEKL. The CDR3 loop reads CASSQDGGGRREQFF. CDR3 coding DNA: TGCGCCAGCAGCCAAGATGGGGGAGGCAGGCGTGAGCAGTTCTTC.

Ten or more counts support this clonotype. The chain carries TRBV7-3 and TRBJ1-5, with 7 bases matching TRBD1. The germline CDR1 and CDR2 sequences are SGHTA and FQGTGA. CDR3 length: 13 residues. J was trimmed by 7 bases and V by 5 bases; bases with no gene match: 5. The chain's CDR3 is CASSPTGPQPQHF. CDR3 sequence (DNA): TGTGCCAGCAGCCCGACAGGGCCCCAGCCCCAGCATTTT.

This clonotype was observed many times. This chain links TRBV20-1 with TRBJ2-2; D call uncertain. Germline CDR1 and CDR2: DFQATT and SNEGSKA (reference sequence). V lost 0 bases, J lost 2 bases, and 4 bases lay in between. The CDR3 runs to 13 residues. The CDR3 is CSARDLNTGELFF. CDR3 DNA sequence: TGCAGTGCTAGAGACCTTAACACCGGGGAGCTGTTTTTT.

At least ten counts were recorded for this clonotype. This chain connects TRBV12-3 or TRBV12-4 to TRBJ1-1; D gene unclear. The ends were cut back, 3 bases at V and 2 bases at J, with 16 bases in the middle. There are 16 residues in the CDR3. The DNA of the CDR3 is TGTGCCAGCAGTTTGATAATTAGTCGAGCAAACACTGAAGCTTTCTTT. It specifies CASSLIISRANTEAFF.

This clonotype was detected only a few times. The V and J genes are TRBV4-1 and TRBJ2-1, with TRBD2 identical over 9 bases. This CDR3 region has 16 residues. The J segment lost 4 bases and the V segment lost 1 base, leaving 5 bases of the junction unmatched. Per the germline V gene, CDR1 is MGHRA and CDR2 is YSYEKL. The CDR3 here is CASSQAPSGIYNEQFF. The CDR3, as DNA: TGCGCCAGCAGCCAAGCCCCTAGCGGGATTTACAATGAGCAGTTCTTC.

This clonotype has a count of ten or more. The chain combines TRBV5-1 with TRBJ2-7; TRBD2 aligns across 12 bases. Germline V lookup: CDR1 SGHRS, CDR2 YFSETQ. With V trimmed by 0 bases and J by 6 bases, 4 bases remained unmatched. The CDR3 consists of 15 residues. The CDR3 DNA sequence: TGCGCCAGCAGCTTGGGAGCTAGCGGGAGGGCCGAGCAGTACTTC. Translating it yields CASSLGASGRAEQYF.

A note on this clonotype: Being one base from a much bigger clone, this may be a read error. The chain recombines TRBV7-6 with TRBJ2-3; possibly TRBD1 or TRBD2 for D (5 bases each). The CDR3 totals 18 residues. Per germline, CDR1 SGHVS and CDR2 FNYEAQ. The CDR3 protein is CARSLGLPGPLGADTQYF. The CDR3 DNA follows: TGTGCCAGAAGCTTAGGGCTTCCGGGACCCCTAGGGGCAGATACGCAGTATTTT.